The rows below give T cell receptor beta chains drawn from one sample of a study of PD-L1 blockade in urothelial cancer. Assay used: immunoSEQ multiplex PCR; TCRdb lists only in-frame clones, some missing. The sample lists about 82,000 clones, more than 90% seen once, with 9.4% in the top ten. Sample: PBMCs, taken around atezolizumab (anti-PD-L1) treatment. Source of these receptors: a man aged 55 to 70 with urothelial cancer. Both conserved end residues are part of each CDR3. The D gene is left open where the match is weak. Only part of the rows carry a size: once, few, many, or a class if the clone is expanded.

J gene | clone size | V gene | D gene | CDR3 protein | CDR3 DNA
TRBJ2-1 | few | TRBV11-2 | . | CASSPRLHNEQFF | TGTGCCAGCAGCCCACGACTACACAATGAGCAGTTCTTC
TRBJ2-3 | . | TRBV7-6 | . | CASTDGDTQYF | TGTGCCAGCACCGACGGGGATACGCAGTATTTT
TRBJ1-1 | once | TRBV6-5 | . | CASSYSSRGDHTEAFF | TGTGCCAGCAGTTACTCGAGTCGGGGGGACCACACTGAAGCTTTCTTT
TRBJ2-3 | . | TRBV7-2 | . | CASSFSEDTQYF | TGTGCCAGCAGCTTTAGCGAGGATACGCAGTATTTT
TRBJ2-3 | once | TRBV7-3 | . | CASSAQFAGSSTDTQYF | TGTGCCAGCAGCGCCCAATTCGCGGGATCTAGCACAGATACGCAGTATTTT
TRBJ2-2 | . | TRBV6-4 | . | CASSEQGWTGELFF | TGTGCCAGCAGTGAACAGGGTTGGACCGGGGAGCTGTTTTTT
TRBJ1-5 | . | TRBV11-2 | . | CASIYGGNQPQHF | TGTGCCAGCATTTACGGAGGGAATCAGCCCCAGCATTTT
TRBJ1-6 | . | TRBV6-4 | . | CAAPVITGNSPLHF | TGTGCCGCCCCGGTTATAACGGGAAATTCACCCCTCCACTTT
TRBJ2-2 | . | TRBV7-2 | TRBD2 | CASRLTSDNGELFF | TGTGCCAGCAGGTTGACTAGCGATAACGGGGAGCTGTTTTTT
TRBJ2-5 | . | TRBV6-8 | TRBD2 | CASSYEREGQETQYF | TGTGCCAGCAGTTACGAGCGGGAGGGACAAGAGACCCAGTACTTC
TRBJ2-7 | . | TRBV5-1 | . | CASSVTGTASYEQYF | TGCGCCAGCAGCGTAACCGGGACTGCTTCCTACGAGCAGTACTTC
TRBJ2-7 | . | TRBV11-2 | TRBD2 | CASRRTGTSGIGQYF | TGTGCCAGCAGGCGTACCGGGACTAGCGGGATTGGGCAGTACTTC
TRBJ2-2 | . | TRBV5-1 | TRBD2 | CASSGVAGGPGELFF | TGCGCCAGCAGCGGGGTAGCGGGGGGCCCCGGGGAGCTGTTTTTT
TRBJ2-7 | . | TRBV18 | TRBD1 | CASSPPGTGTYEQYF | TGTGCCAGCTCACCGCCCGGGACAGGTACCTACGAGCAGTACTTC
TRBJ1-5 | . | TRBV13 | . | CASSLGLSGNQPQHF | TGTGCCAGCAGCTTAGGTTTGTCAGGGAATCAGCCCCAGCATTTT
TRBJ2-3 | . | TRBV9 | . | CASSVAGTDTQYF | TGTGCCAGCAGCGTAGCAGGCACAGATACGCAGTATTTT
TRBJ1-1 | . | TRBV19 | TRBD1 | CASSSWDRGGGLNTEAFF | TGTGCCAGTAGTTCTTGGGACAGGGGCGGGGGACTGAACACTGAAGCTTTCTTT
TRBJ1-1 | . | TRBV4-2 | TRBD1 | CASSQGTGESTEAFF | TGTGCCAGCAGCCAAGGGACAGGGGAAAGCACTGAAGCTTTCTTT
TRBJ1-2 | . | TRBV7-9 | . | CASSTGHISNYGYTF | TGTGCCAGCAGCACAGGACACATATCTAACTATGGCTACACCTTC
TRBJ2-5 | . | TRBV19 | TRBD1 | CASSSDPPGQGRETQYF | TGTGCCAGTAGTTCCGACCCTCCGGGACAGGGTCGGGAGACCCAGTACTTC
TRBJ1-5 | . | TRBV27 | TRBD1 | CASSFSTGNNQPQHF | TGTGCCAGCAGTTTTTCGACAGGGAACAATCAGCCCCAGCATTTT
TRBJ1-2 | . | TRBV19 | . | CASSIDLTSRVGYTF | TGTGCCAGTAGTATAGATCTGACGAGTCGGGTTGGCTACACCTTC
TRBJ2-1 | . | TRBV5-1 | TRBD2 | CASSPEASGSYNEQFF | TGCGCCAGCAGCCCGGAGGCTAGCGGGAGTTACAATGAGCAGTTCTTC
TRBJ2-7 | . | TRBV5-1 | TRBD1 | CASSEGTGTYEQYF | TGCGCCAGCAGCGAGGGGACAGGGACCTACGAGCAGTACTTC
TRBJ2-3 | . | TRBV11-2 | TRBD2 | CASSLAIAGDTQYF | TGTGCCAGCAGCTTGGCGATAGCGGGAGATACGCAGTATTTT
TRBJ2-3 | . | TRBV28 | TRBD2 | CASRLAGAVTDTQYF | TGTGCCAGCAGACTAGCGGGAGCTGTCACAGATACGCAGTATTTT
TRBJ1-4 | . | TRBV30 | TRBD1 | CAWSRTGKNEKLFF | TGTGCCTGGAGTCGGACAGGGAAGAATGAAAAACTGTTTTTT
TRBJ2-7 | . | TRBV7-2 | . | CASSLAGHRSYEQYF | TGTGCCAGCAGCTTAGCCGGACACCGATCCTACGAGCAGTACTTC
TRBJ2-3 | . | TRBV5-6 | TRBD1 | CASGEGTVRDTQYF | TGTGCCAGCGGCGAAGGGACAGTACGAGATACGCAGTATTTT
TRBJ2-7 | few | TRBV6-1 | . | CASRVNRGGQYF | TGTGCCAGCAGGGTGAACAGGGGAGGGCAGTACTTC
TRBJ1-2 | once | TRBV27 | TRBD1 | CASSFTGAYGYTF | TGTGCCAGCAGTTTCACAGGGGCGTATGGCTACACCTTC